A selection of T cell receptor beta chains follows, all from one sample in a study of blood T cell repertoires in COVID-19. This table comes from immunoSEQ multiplex PCR, and its TCRdb copy is limited to in-frame clones, with some not included. The table shows 40,000 or so clones, with approximately 90% occurring only once. Sequenced sample: peripheral blood. These receptors came from a human donor in a cohort sampled during active COVID-19. Each CDR3 is given with its conserved first and last residue. A D gene is named only where the DNA matches it firmly. Rows give clone size only sometimes, using once, few, many, or a class for an expanded clone.

d_call	v_call	clone_size	j_call	cdr3_aa	cdr3_nt
.	TRBV3-1/TRBV3-2	.	TRBJ1-2	CASSRARDYGYTF	TGTGCCAGCAGCCGCGCCCGTGACTATGGCTACACCTTC
.	TRBV7-8	once	TRBJ2-7	CASSARLYRVGEQYF	TGTGCCAGCAGCGCCCGTCTATATCGGGTTGGCGAGCAGTACTTC
.	TRBV20-1	.	TRBJ1-2	CSAPRRYGYTF	TGCAGTGCCCCCCGGCGGTATGGCTACACCTTC
TRBD1	TRBV3-1/TRBV3-2	.	TRBJ1-5	CASSRQGSNQPQHF	TGTGCCAGCAGCCGACAGGGGAGCAATCAGCCCCAGCATTTT
.	TRBV11-3	.	TRBJ2-1	CASSLSGPAYNEQFF	TGTGCCAGCAGCCTTAGCGGTCCTGCCTACAATGAGCAGTTCTTC
TRBD1	TRBV4-1	.	TRBJ2-3	CASSRSGQGSDTQYF	TGCGCCAGCAGCCGCTCGGGACAGGGATCAGATACGCAGTATTTT
TRBD2	TRBV27	.	TRBJ2-5	CASSLGTSGEETQYF	TGTGCCAGCAGTCTAGGGACTAGCGGGGAGGAGACCCAGTACTTC
TRBD2	TRBV19	.	TRBJ2-3	CASSTTSGGTTDTQYF	TGTGCCAGTAGTACCACTAGCGGGGGAACCACAGATACGCAGTATTTT
TRBD2	TRBV3-1/TRBV3-2	.	TRBJ2-1	CASRGGNDYNEQFF	TGTGCCAGCAGGGGAGGGAACGATTACAATGAGCAGTTCTTC
.	TRBV30	.	TRBJ2-1	CAWSKGGNEQFF	TGTGCCTGGAGTAAAGGGGGCAATGAGCAGTTCTTC
TRBD2	TRBV4-1	.	TRBJ2-7	CASSQQGIFRLAGGRNLYEQYF	TGCGCCAGCAGCCAACAGGGTATTTTTAGGCTAGCGGGGGGCCGCAACCTCTACGAGCAGTACTTC
.	TRBV11-3	.	TRBJ2-1	CASSLVSETGQFF	TGTGCCAGCAGCTTAGTGTCGGAGACAGGACAGTTCTTC
.	TRBV7-2	.	TRBJ1-4	CASSFRTENEKLFF	TGTGCCAGCAGCTTCAGGACAGAGAATGAAAAACTGTTTTTT
.	TRBV19	.	TRBJ1-6	CASSTKENSPLHF	TGTGCCAGTAGTACCAAGGAGAATTCACCCCTCCACTTT
.	TRBV19	.	TRBJ2-7	CATLQQVARYEQYF	TGTGCCACACTTCAACAGGTAGCCCGGTACGAGCAGTACTTC
.	TRBV2	.	TRBJ2-5	CASSEGGWQTQYF	TGTGCCAGCAGTGAAGGAGGGTGGCAGACCCAGTACTTC
TRBD1	TRBV7-2	.	TRBJ1-1	CASSQYRGEAFF	TGTGCCAGCAGCCAATACAGGGGTGAAGCTTTCTTT
.	TRBV6-6	.	TRBJ1-2	CASSYSSDYGYTF	TGTGCCAGCAGTTACTCGTCCGACTATGGCTACACCTTC
TRBD2	TRBV2	.	TRBJ2-1	CASSTLGERGQFF	TGTGCCAGCAGTACCCTGGGGGAGCGGGGGCAGTTCTTC
.	TRBV12-3/TRBV12-4	.	TRBJ1-4	CASSPGFNEKLFF	TGTGCCAGCAGTCCGGGATTTAATGAAAAACTGTTTTTT
.	TRBV4-3	.	TRBJ1-2	CASSQEQPANYGYTF	TGCGCCAGCAGCCAAGAACAGCCGGCTAACTATGGCTACACCTTC
TRBD2	TRBV30	.	TRBJ2-7	CAWSLAGGREQYF	TGTGCCTGGAGCCTAGCGGGGGGTCGTGAGCAGTACTTC
TRBD1	TRBV24-1	.	TRBJ2-1	CATTGTGSYNEQFF	TGTGCCACAACCGGGACAGGGAGCTACAATGAGCAGTTCTTC
TRBD2	TRBV10-3	.	TRBJ2-3	CAISQGLAGGTDTQYF	TGTGCCATCAGTCAAGGACTAGCGGGAGGCACAGATACGCAGTATTTT
.	TRBV27	once	TRBJ1-2	CASSLRVDSSYGYTF	TGTGCCAGCAGTTTAAGGGTAGACAGTTCCTATGGCTACACCTTC
.	TRBV7-2	.	TRBJ1-2	CASRKTSGGPYGYTF	TGTGCCAGCAGGAAGACATCGGGAGGACCCTATGGCTACACCTTC
.	TRBV7-2	.	TRBJ2-5	CASSSFHRIETQYF	TGTGCCAGCAGCTCCTTTCACAGGATCGAGACCCAGTACTTC
TRBD1	TRBV27	once	TRBJ1-2	CASSLSTGLKPYGYTF	TGTGCCAGCAGTTTATCGACAGGGTTGAAACCCTATGGCTACACCTTC
TRBD1	TRBV7-8	.	TRBJ2-5	CASSPDRGETQYF	TGTGCCAGCAGTCCGGACAGGGGTGAGACCCAGTACTTC
TRBD2	TRBV18	.	TRBJ2-1	CASSPALAGGNNEQFF	TGTGCCAGCTCTCCCGCACTAGCGGGAGGGAACAATGAGCAGTTCTTC
TRBD1	TRBV4-3	.	TRBJ1-4	CASSQGGQGASVNEKLFF	TGCGCCAGCAGCCAAGGAGGACAGGGGGCTTCCGTAAATGAAAAACTGTTTTTT
TRBD2	TRBV27	.	TRBJ2-3	CATIRASGGGTQYF	TGTGCCACCATCAGGGCTAGCGGGGGCGGTACGCAGTATTTT
TRBD1	TRBV7-2	.	TRBJ1-2	CASSLGGVFGYTF	TGTGCCAGCAGCCTAGGGGGCGTCTTTGGCTACACCTTC
TRBD1	TRBV24-1	.	TRBJ2-1	CATSDWTGKHYNEQFF	TGTGCCACCAGTGATTGGACAGGGAAGCACTACAATGAGCAGTTCTTC
.	TRBV5-4	.	TRBJ2-5	CASSHKGQDQYF	TGTGCCAGCAGCCACAAGGGACAAGATCAGTACTTC
.	TRBV10-3	.	TRBJ2-3	CAISESVANTDTQYF	TGTGCCATCAGTGAGTCGGTGGCAAACACAGATACGCAGTATTTT
TRBD2	TRBV4-2	.	TRBJ2-7	CASSQEGLAGSYEQYF	TGTGCCAGCAGCCAAGAAGGTCTAGCGGGTTCCTACGAGCAGTACTTC
.	TRBV12-3/TRBV12-4	.	TRBJ2-7	CASSPGTYYEQYF	TGTGCCAGCAGTCCTGGGACATACTACGAGCAGTACTTC